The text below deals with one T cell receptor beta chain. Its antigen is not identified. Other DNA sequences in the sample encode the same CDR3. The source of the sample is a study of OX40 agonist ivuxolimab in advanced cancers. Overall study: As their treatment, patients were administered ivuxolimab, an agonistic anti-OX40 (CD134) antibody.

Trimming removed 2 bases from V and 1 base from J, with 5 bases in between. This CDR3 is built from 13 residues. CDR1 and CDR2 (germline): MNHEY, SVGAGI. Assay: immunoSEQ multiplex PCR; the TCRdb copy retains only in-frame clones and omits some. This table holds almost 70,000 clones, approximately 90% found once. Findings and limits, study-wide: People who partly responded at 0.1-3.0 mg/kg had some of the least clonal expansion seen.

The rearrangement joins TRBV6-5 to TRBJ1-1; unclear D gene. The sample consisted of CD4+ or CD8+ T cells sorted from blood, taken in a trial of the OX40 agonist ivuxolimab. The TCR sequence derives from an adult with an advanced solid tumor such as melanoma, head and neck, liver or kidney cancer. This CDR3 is CASSYPGNTEAFF. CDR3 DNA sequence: TGTGCCAGCAGTTACCCGGGGAACACTGAAGCTTTCTTT.